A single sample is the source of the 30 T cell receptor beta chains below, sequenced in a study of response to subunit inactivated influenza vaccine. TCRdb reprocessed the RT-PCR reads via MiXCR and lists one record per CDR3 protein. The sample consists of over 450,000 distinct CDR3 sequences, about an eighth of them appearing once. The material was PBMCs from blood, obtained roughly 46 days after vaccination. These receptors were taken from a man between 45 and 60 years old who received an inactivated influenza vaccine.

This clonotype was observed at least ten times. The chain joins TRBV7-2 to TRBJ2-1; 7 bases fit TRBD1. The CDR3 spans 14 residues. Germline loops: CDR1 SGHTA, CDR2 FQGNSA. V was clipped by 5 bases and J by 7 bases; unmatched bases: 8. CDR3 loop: CASSLGQRWNEQFF. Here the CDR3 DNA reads TGTGCCAGCAGCCTGGGACAGAGGTGGAATGAGCAGTTCTTC.

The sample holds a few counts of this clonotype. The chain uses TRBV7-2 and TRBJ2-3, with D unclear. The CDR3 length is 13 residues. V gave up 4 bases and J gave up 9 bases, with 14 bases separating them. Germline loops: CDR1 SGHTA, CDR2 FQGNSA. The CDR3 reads CASSSLGLYTQYF. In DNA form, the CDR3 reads TGTGCCAGCAGCTCGCTAGGCTTGTACACGCAGTATTTT.

CDR3 in amino acids: CASRTTGGEQPQHF. The CDR3 nucleotides read TGTGCCAGCAGAACCACAGGGGGCGAACAGCCCCAGCATTTT. The chain is built from TRBV6-2 or TRBV6-3 and TRBJ1-5; 9 bases map to TRBD1. Germline V gives CDR1 MNHEY, CDR2 SVGEGT. After removal of 6 bases from V and 7 bases from J, the junction contained 7 bases not matched to a gene. The CDR3 covers 14 residues.

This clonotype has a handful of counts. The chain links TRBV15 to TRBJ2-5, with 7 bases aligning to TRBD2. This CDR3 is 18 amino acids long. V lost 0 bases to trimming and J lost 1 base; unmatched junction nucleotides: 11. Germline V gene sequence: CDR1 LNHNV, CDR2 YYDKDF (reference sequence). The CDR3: CATSRDPLTGGLQETQYF. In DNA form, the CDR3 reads TGTGCCACCAGCAGAGATCCCCTCACGGGAGGCCTCCAAGAGACCCAGTACTTC.

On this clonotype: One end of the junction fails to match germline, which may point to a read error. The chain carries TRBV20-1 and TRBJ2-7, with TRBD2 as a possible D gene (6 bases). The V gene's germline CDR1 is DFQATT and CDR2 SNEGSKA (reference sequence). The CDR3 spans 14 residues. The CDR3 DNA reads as TGCAGTACTAGAGGGACTTTCCGCTCCTACGAGCAGTACTTC. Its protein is CSTRGTFRSYEQYF.

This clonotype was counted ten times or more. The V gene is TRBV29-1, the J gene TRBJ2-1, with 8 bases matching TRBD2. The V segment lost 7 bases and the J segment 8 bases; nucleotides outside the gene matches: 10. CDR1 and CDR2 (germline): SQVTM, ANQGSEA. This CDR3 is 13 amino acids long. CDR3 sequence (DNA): TGCAGCGCCAGGCCTTCTAGCGGGCATGAGCAGTTCTTC. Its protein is CSARPSSGHEQFF.

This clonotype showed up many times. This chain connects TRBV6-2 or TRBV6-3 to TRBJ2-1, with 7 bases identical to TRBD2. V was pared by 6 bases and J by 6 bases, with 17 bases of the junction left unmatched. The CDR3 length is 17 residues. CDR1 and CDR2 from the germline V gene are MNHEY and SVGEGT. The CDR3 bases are TGTGCCAGCAGGGGGAAAATCAGCGGGATAAGGGTCAATGAGCAGTTCTTC. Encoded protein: CASRGKISGIRVNEQFF.

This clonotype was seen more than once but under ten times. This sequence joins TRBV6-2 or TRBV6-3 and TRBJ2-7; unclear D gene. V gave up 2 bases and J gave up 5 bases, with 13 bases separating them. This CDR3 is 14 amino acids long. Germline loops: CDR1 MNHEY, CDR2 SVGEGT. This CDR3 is CASSYGLAPNEQYF. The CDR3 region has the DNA TGTGCCAGCAGTTACGGGCTGGCCCCCAACGAGCAGTACTTC.

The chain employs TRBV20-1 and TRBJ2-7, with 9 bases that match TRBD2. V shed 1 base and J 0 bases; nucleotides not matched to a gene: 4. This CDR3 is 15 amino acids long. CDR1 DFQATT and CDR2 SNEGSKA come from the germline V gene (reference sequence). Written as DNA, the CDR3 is TGCAGTGCTAGAGCCCTAGCGGGGTCCTCCTACGAGCAGTACTTC. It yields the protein CSARALAGSSYEQYF.

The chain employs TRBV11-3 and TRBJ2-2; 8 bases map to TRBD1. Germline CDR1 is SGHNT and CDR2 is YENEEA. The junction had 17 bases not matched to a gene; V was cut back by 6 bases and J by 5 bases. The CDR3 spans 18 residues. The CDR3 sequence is CASSWGPTGQGATGELFF. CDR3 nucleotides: TGTGCCAGCAGTTGGGGACCTACGGGTCAGGGGGCTACCGGGGAGCTGTTTTTT.

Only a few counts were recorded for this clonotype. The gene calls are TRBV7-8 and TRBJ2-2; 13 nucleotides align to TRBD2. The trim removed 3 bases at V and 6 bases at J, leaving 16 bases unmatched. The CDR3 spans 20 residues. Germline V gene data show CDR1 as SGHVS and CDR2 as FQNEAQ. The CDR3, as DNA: TGTGCCAGCAGCTTGGCCCCGGGACTAGCGGGGCACAAATGGTCCGGGGAGCTGTTTTTT. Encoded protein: CASSLAPGLAGHKWSGELFF.

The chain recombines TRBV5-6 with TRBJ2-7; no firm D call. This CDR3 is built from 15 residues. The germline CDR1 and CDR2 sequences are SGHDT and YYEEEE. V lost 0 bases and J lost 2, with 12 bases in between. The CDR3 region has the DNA TGTGCCAGCAGCTTGGCCTCTACAGTCGCCTACGAGCAGTACTTC. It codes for CASSLASTVAYEQYF.

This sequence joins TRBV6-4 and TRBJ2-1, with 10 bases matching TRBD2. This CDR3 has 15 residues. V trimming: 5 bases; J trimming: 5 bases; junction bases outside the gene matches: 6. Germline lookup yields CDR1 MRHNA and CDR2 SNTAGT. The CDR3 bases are TGTGCCAGCAGTCCTAGCGGGAGCTTCCACAATGAGCAGTTCTTC. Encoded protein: CASSPSGSFHNEQFF.

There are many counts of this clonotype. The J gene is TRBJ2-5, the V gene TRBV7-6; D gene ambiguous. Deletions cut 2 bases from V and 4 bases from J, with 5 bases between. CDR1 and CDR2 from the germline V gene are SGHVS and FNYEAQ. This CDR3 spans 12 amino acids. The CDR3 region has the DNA TGTGCCAGCAGCTTAAATCGAGAGACCCAGTACTTC. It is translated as CASSLNRETQYF.

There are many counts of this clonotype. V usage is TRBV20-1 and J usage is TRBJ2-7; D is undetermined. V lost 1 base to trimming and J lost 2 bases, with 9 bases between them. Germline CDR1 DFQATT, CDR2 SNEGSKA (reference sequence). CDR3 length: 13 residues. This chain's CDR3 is CSARGPATYEQYF. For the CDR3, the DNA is TGCAGTGCTAGAGGTCCCGCTACCTACGAGCAGTACTTC.

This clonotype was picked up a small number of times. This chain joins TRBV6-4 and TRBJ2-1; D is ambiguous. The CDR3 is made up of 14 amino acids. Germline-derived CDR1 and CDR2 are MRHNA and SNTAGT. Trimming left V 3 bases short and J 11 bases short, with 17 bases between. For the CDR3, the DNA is TGTGCCAGCAGTGATATGGGCTCTGGCCAACAGCAGTTCTTC. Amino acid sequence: CASSDMGSGQQQFF.

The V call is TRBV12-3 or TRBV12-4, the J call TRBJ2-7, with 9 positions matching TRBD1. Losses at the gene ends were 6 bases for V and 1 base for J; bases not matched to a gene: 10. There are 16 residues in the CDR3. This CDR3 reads CASSRGKGQGSYEQYF. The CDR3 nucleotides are TGTGCCAGCAGCCGAGGGAAGGGACAGGGTTCCTACGAGCAGTACTTC.

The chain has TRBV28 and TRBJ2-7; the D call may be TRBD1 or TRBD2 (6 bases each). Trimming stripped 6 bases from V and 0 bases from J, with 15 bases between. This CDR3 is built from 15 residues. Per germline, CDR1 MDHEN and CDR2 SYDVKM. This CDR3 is CASRGGHTISYEQYF. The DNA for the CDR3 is TGTGCCAGCAGGGGGGGACACACGATCTCCTACGAGCAGTACTTC.

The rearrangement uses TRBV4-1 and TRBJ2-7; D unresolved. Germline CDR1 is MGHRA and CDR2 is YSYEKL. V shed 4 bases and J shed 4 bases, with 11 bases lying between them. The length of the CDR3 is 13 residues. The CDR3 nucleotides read TGCGCCAGCAGCCCTAGGTGGGGATACGAGCAGTACTTC. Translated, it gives CASSPRWGYEQYF.

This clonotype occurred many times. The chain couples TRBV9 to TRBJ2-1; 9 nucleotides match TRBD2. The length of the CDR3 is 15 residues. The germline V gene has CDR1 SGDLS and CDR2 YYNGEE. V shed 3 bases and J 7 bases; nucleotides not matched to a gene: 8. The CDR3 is CASSDSSGGRNEQFF. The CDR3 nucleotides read TGTGCCAGCAGCGACAGTAGCGGGGGTCGAAATGAGCAGTTCTTC.

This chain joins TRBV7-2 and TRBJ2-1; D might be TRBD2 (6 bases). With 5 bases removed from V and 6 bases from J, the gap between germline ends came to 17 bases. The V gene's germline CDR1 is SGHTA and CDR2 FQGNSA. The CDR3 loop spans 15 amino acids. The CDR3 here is CASSPGVAVRNEQFF. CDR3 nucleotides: TGTGCCAGCAGCCCGGGGGTGGCAGTCCGCAATGAGCAGTTCTTC. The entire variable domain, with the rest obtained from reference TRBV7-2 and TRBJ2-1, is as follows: GAGVSQSPSNKVTEKGKDVELRCDPISGHTALYWYRQSLGQGLEFLIYFQGNSAPDKSGLPSDRFSAERTGGSVSTLTIQRTQQEDSAVYLCASSPGVAVRNEQFFGPGTRLTVL.

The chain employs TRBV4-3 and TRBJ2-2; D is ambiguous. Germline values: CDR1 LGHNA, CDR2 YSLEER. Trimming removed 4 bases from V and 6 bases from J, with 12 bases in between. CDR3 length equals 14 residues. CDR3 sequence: CASSLQDWSGELFF. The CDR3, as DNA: TGCGCCAGCAGCCTTCAAGACTGGTCCGGGGAGCTGTTTTTT.

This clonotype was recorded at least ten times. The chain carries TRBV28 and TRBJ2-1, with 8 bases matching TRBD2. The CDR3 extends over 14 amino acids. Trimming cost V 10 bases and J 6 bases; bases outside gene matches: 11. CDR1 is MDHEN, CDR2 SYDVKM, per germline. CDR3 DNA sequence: TGTGCCACCGAGCCAGCGGGAGAGGGCAATGAGCAGTTCTTC. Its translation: CATEPAGEGNEQFF.

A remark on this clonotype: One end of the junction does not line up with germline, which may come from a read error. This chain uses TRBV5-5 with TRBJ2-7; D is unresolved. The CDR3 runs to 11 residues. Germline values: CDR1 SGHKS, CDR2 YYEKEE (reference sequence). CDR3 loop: CVSSLGYEQYF. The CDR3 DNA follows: TGTGTCAGCAGCTTGGGCTACGAGCAGTACTTC.

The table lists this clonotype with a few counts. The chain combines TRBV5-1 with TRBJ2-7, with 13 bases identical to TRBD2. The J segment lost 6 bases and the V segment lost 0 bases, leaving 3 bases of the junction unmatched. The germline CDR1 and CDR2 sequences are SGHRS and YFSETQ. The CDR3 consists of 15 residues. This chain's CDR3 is CASSLEGLAGREQYF. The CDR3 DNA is TGCGCCAGCAGCTTGGAGGGACTAGCGGGGCGCGAGCAGTACTTC.

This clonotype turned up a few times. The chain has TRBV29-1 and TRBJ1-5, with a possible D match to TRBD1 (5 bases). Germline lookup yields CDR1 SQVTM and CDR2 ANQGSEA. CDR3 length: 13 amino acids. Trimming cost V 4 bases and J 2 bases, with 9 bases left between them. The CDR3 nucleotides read TGCAGCGTTGCGGGGGAGGGCAATCAGCCCCAGCATTTT. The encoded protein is CSVAGEGNQPQHF. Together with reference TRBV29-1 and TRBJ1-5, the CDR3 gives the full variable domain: SAVISQKPSRDICQRGTSLTIQCQVDSQVTMMFWYRQQPGQSLTLIATANQGSEATYESGFVIDKFPISRPNLTFSTLTVSNMSPEDSSIYLCSVAGEGNQPQHFGDGTRLSIL.

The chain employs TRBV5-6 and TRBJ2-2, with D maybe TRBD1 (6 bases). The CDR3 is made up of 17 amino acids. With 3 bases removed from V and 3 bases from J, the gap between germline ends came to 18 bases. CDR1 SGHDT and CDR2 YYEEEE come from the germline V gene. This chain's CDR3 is CASSYQGPGWDTGELFF. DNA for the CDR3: TGTGCCAGCAGCTACCAGGGGCCAGGGTGGGACACCGGGGAGCTGTTTTTT. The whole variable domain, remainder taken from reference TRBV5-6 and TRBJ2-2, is DAGVTQSPTHLIKTRGQQVTLRCSPKSGHDTVSWYQQALGQGPQFIFQYYEEEERQRGNFPDRFSGHQFPNYSSELNVNALLLGDSALYLCASSYQGPGWDTGELFFGEGSRLTVL.

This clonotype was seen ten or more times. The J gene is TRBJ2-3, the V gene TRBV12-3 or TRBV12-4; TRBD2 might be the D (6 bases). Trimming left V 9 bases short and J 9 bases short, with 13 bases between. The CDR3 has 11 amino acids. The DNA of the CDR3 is TGTGCCAGTCGTAGGGAGGACACGCAGTATTTT. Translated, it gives CASRREDTQYF.

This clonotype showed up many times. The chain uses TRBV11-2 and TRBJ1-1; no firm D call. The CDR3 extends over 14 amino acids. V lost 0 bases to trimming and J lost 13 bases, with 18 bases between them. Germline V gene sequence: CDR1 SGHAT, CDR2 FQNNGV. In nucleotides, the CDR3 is TGTGCCAGCAGCTTAGATCTAACCTCAGATTTGCATTTCTTT. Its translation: CASSLDLTSDLHFF.

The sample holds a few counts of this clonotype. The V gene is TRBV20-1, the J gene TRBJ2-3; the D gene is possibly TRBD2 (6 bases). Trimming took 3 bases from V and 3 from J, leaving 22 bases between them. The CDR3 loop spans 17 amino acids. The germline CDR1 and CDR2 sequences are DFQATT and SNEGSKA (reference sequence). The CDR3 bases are TGCAGTGCTAGCCCGTTCCCCGGCGGGGCGATGACAGATACGCAGTATTTT. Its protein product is CSASPFPGGAMTDTQYF.